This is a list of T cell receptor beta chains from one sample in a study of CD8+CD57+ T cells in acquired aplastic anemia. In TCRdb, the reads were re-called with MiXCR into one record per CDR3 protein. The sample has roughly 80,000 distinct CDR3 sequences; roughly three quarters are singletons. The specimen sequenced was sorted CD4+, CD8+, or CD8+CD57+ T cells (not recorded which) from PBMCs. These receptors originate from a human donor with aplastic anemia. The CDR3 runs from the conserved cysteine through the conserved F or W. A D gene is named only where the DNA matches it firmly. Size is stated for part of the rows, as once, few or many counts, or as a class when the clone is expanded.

cdr3_aa: CATSSGPYNSPLHF; cdr3_nt: TGTGCCACCAGTTCTGGGCCTTATAATTCACCCCTCCACTTT; d_call: NA; j_call: TRBJ1-6; clone_size: few; v_call: TRBV15
cdr3_aa: CASSLGLNQRAGDLFF; cdr3_nt: TGTGCCAGCAGCTTAGGACTCAACCAAAGGGCCGGGGATCTGTTTTTT; d_call: NA; j_call: TRBJ2-2; clone_size: NA; v_call: TRBV11-2
cdr3_aa: CASSFPTAYEQYF; cdr3_nt: TGTGCCAGCAGCTTCCCGACCGCCTACGAGCAGTACTTC; d_call: NA; j_call: TRBJ2-7; clone_size: NA; v_call: TRBV7-6
cdr3_aa: CASSPGHTDTQYF; cdr3_nt: TGTGCCAGTAGTCCGGGGCACACAGATACGCAGTATTTT; d_call: NA; j_call: TRBJ2-3; clone_size: NA; v_call: TRBV19
cdr3_aa: CSAYRDTNYEQYF; cdr3_nt: TGCAGTGCTTACCGGGACACTAACTACGAGCAGTACTTC; d_call: NA; j_call: TRBJ2-7; clone_size: NA; v_call: TRBV20-1
cdr3_aa: CASSLAGGDNQPQHF; cdr3_nt: TGTGCCAGCAGCTTAGCGGGGGGGGACAATCAGCCCCAGCATTTT; d_call: NA; j_call: TRBJ1-5; clone_size: NA; v_call: TRBV7-9
cdr3_aa: CASREWPDTQYF; cdr3_nt: TGTGCCAGCAGAGAGTGGCCAGATACGCAGTATTTT; d_call: NA; j_call: TRBJ2-3; clone_size: NA; v_call: TRBV2
cdr3_aa: CASSQGANEKLFF; cdr3_nt: TGCGCCAGCAGCCAGGGGGCAAATGAAAAACTGTTTTTT; d_call: TRBD1; j_call: TRBJ1-4; clone_size: NA; v_call: TRBV5-1
cdr3_aa: CASSYLRLASSYEQYF; cdr3_nt: TGTGCCAGCAGTTACCTACGACTCGCGAGCTCCTACGAGCAGTACTTC; d_call: NA; j_call: TRBJ2-7; clone_size: medium-sized; v_call: TRBV6-5
cdr3_aa: CASGRGSSYNEQFF; cdr3_nt: TGCGCCAGCGGACGGGGGAGCTCCTACAATGAGCAGTTCTTC; d_call: NA; j_call: TRBJ2-1; clone_size: NA; v_call: TRBV19
cdr3_aa: CSASGTGVETQYF; cdr3_nt: TGCAGTGCTAGCGGGACGGGGGTAGAGACCCAGTACTTC; d_call: NA; j_call: TRBJ2-5; clone_size: NA; v_call: TRBV20-1
cdr3_aa: CSVGRGQTDTQYF; cdr3_nt: TGCAGCGTTGGGAGGGGCCAGACAGATACGCAGTATTTT; d_call: NA; j_call: TRBJ2-3; clone_size: NA; v_call: TRBV29-1
cdr3_aa: CASSLVAGEETQYF; cdr3_nt: TGTGCCAGCAGCTTAGTCGCAGGGGAAGAGACCCAGTACTTC; d_call: NA; j_call: TRBJ2-5; clone_size: few; v_call: TRBV7-9
cdr3_aa: CASCGDRNQPQHF; cdr3_nt: TGCGCCAGTTGCGGGGATCGGAATCAGCCCCAGCATTTT; d_call: NA; j_call: TRBJ1-5; clone_size: NA; v_call: TRBV6-1
cdr3_aa: CATSRGQGGNQPQHF; cdr3_nt: TGTGCCACCAGCAGAGGGCAGGGCGGCAATCAGCCCCAGCATTTT; d_call: NA; j_call: TRBJ1-5; clone_size: few; v_call: TRBV15
cdr3_aa: CSVEGGWSTDTQYF; cdr3_nt: TGCAGCGTGGAGGGCGGGTGGAGCACAGATACGCAGTATTTT; d_call: NA; j_call: TRBJ2-3; clone_size: NA; v_call: TRBV29-1